This T cell receptor beta chain was recovered during a study of neurological immune-mediated disorders (dated by TCRdb to between 2018 and 2020). For the wider study: The study compared peripheral blood TCR-beta repertoires of HTLV-I-associated myelopathy (HAM/TSP) patients, multiple sclerosis patients and healthy controls using UMI-based sequencing. The cohort included about 70 subjects: some 14 with HAM/TSP, around 34 with multiple sclerosis, and around 20 healthy controls. Longitudinal samples, technical triplicates and paired sorted CD4+ and CD8+ T-cell subsets, alongside PBMC samples, were included among the approximately 110 TCR-beta libraries. Results and caveats for the whole study, not just this receptor: TCR clonal expansion was highest in HAM/TSP patients and lowest in MS patients, with MS patients falling below even healthy controls. Expanded clones from different subjects shared no identical CDR3 amino acid sequences, which suggests that TCR-beta repertoires were private in all groups.

cDNA was synthesized by template-switch 5'RACE using a primer with a 10-nucleotide random unique molecular identifier that tagged each TCR transcript. Every sequencing run covered 15-18 subjects and yielded more than 160 million TCR-beta sequences. The RNeasy kit was used for extraction of total RNA. The KAPA Real-time Library Amplification kit was used to amplify TCR-beta VDJ regions with primers for the TCR constant region and the 5'RACE anchor. A first PCR added sample indexes and Illumina adaptors, and a second PCR then raised library yield. After Ampure bead purification, the roughly 650 bp TCR product was size-selected on a 2% E-gel SizeSelection system. Library quality was checked on a Bioanalyzer, concentration was measured with Qubit, and libraries were quantified with the Kapa Library Quantification kit before pooling. Libraries were sequenced paired-end 2 x 150 bp on an Illumina HiSeq 2500. To increase sequence diversity, about 23-30% phiX was spiked into each library pool. Regarding the original processing steps: Quality-filtered reads were processed with the UMI-based MiGEC pipeline, and over 90% of raw TCR sequences were removed by the MiGEC pipeline during error correction. IMGT germline references were used for aligning VDJ genes, and each clonotype was defined as a unique CDR3 amino acid sequence together with its V-J genes. VDJtools evaluated clonal expansion, Shannon diversity and CDR3 relatedness (CalcPairwiseDistances, ClusterSamples); CLCbio workbench built phylogenetic trees. Clones with at least 8 unique UMIs were defined as expanded, with this threshold being based on coefficient-of-variation modelling across technical triplicates. TCRdb itself trimmed the public reads at Q25 with fastp, ran MiXCR and retained productive beta chains. Merged by CDR3 protein, the rows form single entries marked with the most common genes and DNA. TCRdb's processing, not the study's, gives the V and J calls here. The sample data list fewer than 90,000 distinct CDR3 sequences, and about a tenth of these were observed just once. The ten top clones hold about 1.7% of the sample.

The V and J ends are trimmed by 2 bases and 2 bases, leaving 26 bases between them. The CDR3 covers 19 residues, taking in both the cysteine and the phenylalanine. The entry retains the CDR3 DNA only, 57 bases that are in frame from base 1. The germline V gene (reference sequence) yields DFQATT for CDR1 and SNEGSKA for CDR2. This clonotype was recorded many times. No cognate antigen has been identified for it. No per-base quality is available; no much larger clone lies one base away. Healthy controls were blood bank volunteers in Maryland, USA. For unsorted PBMC libraries, 2 million PBMCs were used after storage in RNAlater at -80 degrees C until RNA extraction. Peripheral blood was subjected to Ficoll-Hypaque density gradient centrifugation to isolate PBMCs, which were then cryopreserved in liquid nitrogen.

Sequencing was carried out using PBMCs. The TCR originated in a man aged 35-49 years in good health. The chain employs TRBV20-1 and TRBJ2-3; perhaps TRBD2 is the D gene, with 7 bases matching. The sequenced DNA is TGCAGTGCTAGAATGGGTAGGGCGGGGGCCTATCCTTACACAGATACGCAGTATTTT. Its product reads: CSARMGRAGAYPYTDTQYF.